Listed below are T cell receptor beta chains from one sample, sequenced in a study of blood T cell repertoires in COVID-19. The assay was immunoSEQ multiplex PCR, and TCRdb's table has in-frame clones only and misses some. The profile covers approximately 220,000 clones, with about 79% appearing a single time and approximately 1.3% taken by the ten largest. Input material: PBMCs or T cells enriched from blood (not recorded which). The receptors stem from a woman aged 40 to 49 with acute COVID-19. The CDR3 runs from the conserved cysteine through the conserved F or W. D genes are given only for firm matches. Clone size is shown for a subset of rows, as once, few, many or a class of expanded clone.

v_call: TRBV10-3
clone_size: .
d_call: TRBD1
j_call: TRBJ1-2
cdr3_aa: CAISDPQGTNYGYTF
cdr3_nt: TGTGCCATCAGTGACCCACAGGGGACTAACTATGGCTACACCTTC

v_call: TRBV28
clone_size: .
d_call: .
j_call: TRBJ1-5
cdr3_aa: CASSTTGLGQPQHF
cdr3_nt: TGTGCCAGCAGTACTACAGGGTTGGGCCAGCCCCAGCATTTT

v_call: TRBV30
clone_size: .
d_call: TRBD1
j_call: TRBJ1-2
cdr3_aa: CAWRKGGLKGYGYTF
cdr3_nt: TGTGCCTGGAGGAAAGGGGGCTTAAAGGGCTATGGCTACACCTTC

v_call: TRBV24-1
clone_size: .
d_call: .
j_call: TRBJ1-5
cdr3_aa: CATSDSRTTQPQHF
cdr3_nt: TGTGCCACCAGTGATTCGAGGACAACCCAGCCCCAGCATTTT

v_call: TRBV6-5
clone_size: .
d_call: TRBD1
j_call: TRBJ1-1
cdr3_aa: CASRDPGQANTEAFF
cdr3_nt: TGTGCCAGCAGGGACCCGGGACAGGCGAACACTGAAGCTTTCTTT

v_call: TRBV4-1
clone_size: .
d_call: TRBD1
j_call: TRBJ2-3
cdr3_aa: CASSRAPGRQGATDTQYF
cdr3_nt: TGCGCCAGCAGCCGCGCTCCCGGAAGACAGGGGGCAACAGATACGCAGTATTTT

v_call: TRBV28
clone_size: .
d_call: .
j_call: TRBJ1-2
cdr3_aa: CASISGGSYGYTF
cdr3_nt: TGTGCCAGCATCTCAGGAGGGAGCTATGGCTACACCTTC

v_call: TRBV27
clone_size: .
d_call: TRBD1
j_call: TRBJ2-7
cdr3_aa: CASSLSIYRDRGYEQYF
cdr3_nt: TGTGCCAGCAGTTTATCGATTTACCGGGACAGGGGGTACGAGCAGTACTTC

v_call: TRBV10-3
clone_size: .
d_call: TRBD1
j_call: TRBJ2-3
cdr3_aa: CAITGDRTDTQYF
cdr3_nt: TGTGCCATCACTGGGGACAGGACGGATACGCAGTATTTT

v_call: TRBV19
clone_size: many
d_call: TRBD1
j_call: TRBJ2-7
cdr3_aa: CASSAFIGQGIHEQYF
cdr3_nt: TGTGCCAGTAGTGCTTTTATAGGACAGGGAATCCACGAGCAGTACTTC

v_call: TRBV4-3
clone_size: few
d_call: TRBD1
j_call: TRBJ2-7
cdr3_aa: CASSTGQGGEQYF
cdr3_nt: TGCGCCAGCAGCACTGGACAGGGAGGCGAGCAGTACTTC

v_call: TRBV5-1
clone_size: few
d_call: .
j_call: TRBJ1-2
cdr3_aa: CASSPTENYGYTF
cdr3_nt: TGCGCCAGCAGCCCGACTGAGAACTATGGCTACACCTTC

v_call: TRBV12-5
clone_size: .
d_call: .
j_call: TRBJ1-5
cdr3_aa: CASGSGAQPQHF
cdr3_nt: TGTGCTAGTGGTTCCGGAGCTCAGCCCCAGCATTTT

v_call: TRBV25-1
clone_size: .
d_call: .
j_call: TRBJ2-3
cdr3_aa: CASSDPQMRHLSTDTQYF
cdr3_nt: TGTGCCAGCAGTGATCCACAGATGCGACACCTGAGCACAGATACGCAGTATTTT

v_call: TRBV10-2
clone_size: .
d_call: .
j_call: TRBJ1-6
cdr3_aa: CASSEDRYNSPLHF
cdr3_nt: TGCGCCAGCAGTGAGGACAGGTATAATTCACCCCTCCACTTT

v_call: TRBV5-1
clone_size: .
d_call: .
j_call: TRBJ2-2
cdr3_aa: CASSYIDRPNTGELFF
cdr3_nt: TGCGCCAGCAGCTATATTGACAGACCGAACACCGGGGAGCTGTTTTTT

v_call: TRBV4-1
clone_size: few
d_call: .
j_call: TRBJ1-1
cdr3_aa: CASSQDFYLRGNTEAFF
cdr3_nt: TGCGCCAGCAGCCAAGATTTCTACTTGCGGGGGAACACTGAAGCTTTCTTT

v_call: TRBV7-9
clone_size: .
d_call: TRBD2
j_call: TRBJ2-5
cdr3_aa: CASSPDGTSGTETQYF
cdr3_nt: TGTGCCAGCAGCCCTGACGGGACTAGCGGGACTGAGACCCAGTACTTC

v_call: TRBV4-3
clone_size: .
d_call: .
j_call: TRBJ1-4
cdr3_aa: CASSQEVGPMFF
cdr3_nt: TGCGCCAGCAGCCAAGAGGTTGGCCCAATGTTTTTT

v_call: TRBV10-3
clone_size: .
d_call: .
j_call: TRBJ1-6
cdr3_aa: CAISEVMTGNSPLHF
cdr3_nt: TGTGCCATCAGTGAGGTAATGACAGGCAATTCACCCCTCCACTTT

v_call: TRBV5-1
clone_size: .
d_call: .
j_call: TRBJ2-4
cdr3_aa: CASSLGGEAKNIQYF
cdr3_nt: TGCGCCAGCAGCTTAGGAGGGGAAGCCAAAAACATTCAGTACTTC

v_call: TRBV28
clone_size: .
d_call: .
j_call: TRBJ1-2
cdr3_aa: CASLQGPNYGYTF
cdr3_nt: TGTGCCAGCCTCCAGGGCCCTAACTATGGCTACACCTTC